The rows below give T cell receptor beta chains drawn from one sample of a study of T-cell reconstitution after alpha-beta-depleted transplantation in children. MiXCR, applied by TCRdb to the PCR reads, yields one record per CDR3 protein. The sample carries approximately 350,000 distinct CDR3 sequences, roughly 15% recorded once. This material consisted of PBMCs, mostly from graft donor cells, taken 360 days after TCRalphabeta/CD19-depleted stem cell transplant. Source of these receptors: a male patient aged 2 to 9 who had a stem cell transplant for acute lymphoblastic leukemia, so the T cells may come from the graft donor. Each CDR3 is given with its conserved first and last residue. The D gene is left open where the match is weak. Rows give clone size only sometimes, using once, few, many, or a class for an expanded clone.

CDR3: CSARDPTRGGNEQFF
DNA: TGCAGTGCTAGAGACCCAACTAGGGGAGGCAATGAGCAGTTCTTC
size: -
J: TRBJ2-1
V: TRBV20-1
D: -
length: 15

CDR3: CASREINTGELFF
DNA: TGTGCCAGCAGGGAAATTAACACCGGGGAGCTGTTTTTT
size: -
J: TRBJ2-2
V: TRBV28
D: -
length: 13

CDR3: CASSSRDGGNYGYTF
DNA: TGCGCCAGCAGCTCCCGGGACGGTGGGAACTATGGCTACACCTTC
size: few
J: TRBJ1-2
V: TRBV4-1
D: -
length: 15

CDR3: CASIAPSSYNEQFF
DNA: TGCGCCAGTATCGCCCCGTCCAGTTACAATGAGCAGTTCTTC
size: few
J: TRBJ2-1
V: TRBV4-3
D: -
length: 14

CDR3: CSVVAGPKKFF
DNA: TGCAGCGTTGTTGCGGGCCCGAAGAAGTTCTTC
size: few
J: TRBJ2-1
V: TRBV29-1
D: -
length: 11

CDR3: CASSRGLAGVRTDTQYF
DNA: TGCGCCAGCAGCCGCGGACTAGCGGGAGTTCGGACAGATACGCAGTATTTT
size: -
J: TRBJ2-3
V: TRBV4-3
D: TRBD2
length: 17

CDR3: CASSHPVLVRNEQYF
DNA: TGTGCCAGCAGCCACCCCGTCCTAGTGAGGAACGAGCAGTACTTC
size: -
J: TRBJ2-7
V: TRBV11-2
D: -
length: 15

CDR3: CSVGGVRGFYEQYF
DNA: TGCAGCGTTGGTGGCGTGCGGGGGTTTTACGAGCAGTACTTC
size: many
J: TRBJ2-7
V: TRBV29-1
D: TRBD2
length: 14

CDR3: CSVERSGISEQYF
DNA: TGCAGCGTTGAACGTAGCGGGATAAGCGAGCAGTACTTC
size: many
J: TRBJ2-7
V: TRBV29-1
D: TRBD2
length: 13

CDR3: CASSLRPALPGELFF
DNA: TGTGCCAGCAGTTTAAGGCCGGCCTTGCCCGGGGAGCTGTTTTTT
size: -
J: TRBJ2-2
V: TRBV28
D: -
length: 15